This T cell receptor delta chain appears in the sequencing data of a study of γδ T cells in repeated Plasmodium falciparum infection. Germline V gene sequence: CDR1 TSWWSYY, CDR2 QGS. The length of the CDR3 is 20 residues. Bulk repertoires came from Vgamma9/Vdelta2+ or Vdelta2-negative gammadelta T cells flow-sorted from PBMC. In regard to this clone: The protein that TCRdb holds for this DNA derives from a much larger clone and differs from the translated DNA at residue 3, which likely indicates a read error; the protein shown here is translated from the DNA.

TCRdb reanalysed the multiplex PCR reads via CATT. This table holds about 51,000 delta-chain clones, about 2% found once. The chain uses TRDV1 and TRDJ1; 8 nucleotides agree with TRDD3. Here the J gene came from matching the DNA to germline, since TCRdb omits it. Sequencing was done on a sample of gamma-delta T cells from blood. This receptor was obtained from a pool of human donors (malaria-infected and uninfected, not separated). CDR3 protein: CAIGGILLPGYASYTDKLIF. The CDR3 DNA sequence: TGTGCTATTGGGGGGATTCTCCTCCCGGGATACGCCTCCTACACCGATAAACTCATCTTT.